These T cell receptor beta chains were read from a single sample in a study of T cell clusters in autoimmune cytopenias. TCRdb reworked the multiplex PCR reads into one entry per CDR3 protein, no DNA. Recorded here are roughly 2,500 distinct CDR3 sequences; the top ten clones represent 30%. The sequencing input was peripheral blood. The receptors were gathered from a human donor with an autoimmune cytopenia or autoimmune hepatitis (not recorded which). Each CDR3 is given with its conserved first and last residue. For some rows the clone size is stated as once, few or many, or as a class when expanded; others skip it.

J gene: TRBJ2-6
clone size: .
V gene: TRBV20-1
CDR3 protein: CSARDLGDSKFSGANVLTF

J gene: TRBJ2-1
clone size: medium-sized
V gene: TRBV6-2/TRBV6-3
CDR3 protein: CASSPDTLYNEQFF

J gene: TRBJ2-3
clone size: medium-sized
V gene: TRBV18
CDR3 protein: CASSGGGTDTQYF

J gene: TRBJ2-1
clone size: medium-sized
V gene: TRBV6-2/TRBV6-3
CDR3 protein: CASSYVPSGSMDEQFF

J gene: TRBJ2-4
clone size: .
V gene: TRBV5-1
CDR3 protein: CASSSESGLGGNIQYF

J gene: TRBJ2-6
clone size: .
V gene: TRBV28
CDR3 protein: CASTRQGARSGANVLTF

J gene: TRBJ2-5
clone size: .
V gene: TRBV27
CDR3 protein: CASPRGATSEETQYF

J gene: TRBJ1-1
clone size: medium-sized
V gene: TRBV27
CDR3 protein: CASSRQGIWNTEAFF

J gene: TRBJ1-6
clone size: .
V gene: TRBV5-1
CDR3 protein: CASSFAPGSDSPLHF

J gene: TRBJ1-3
clone size: medium-sized
V gene: TRBV27
CDR3 protein: CASSSRGGHQISGNTIYF

J gene: TRBJ2-5
clone size: .
V gene: TRBV21-1
CDR3 protein: CASSKVSGLGDQETQYF

J gene: TRBJ2-3
clone size: medium-sized
V gene: TRBV20-1
CDR3 protein: CSASAGGGTDTQYF

J gene: TRBJ2-1
clone size: medium-sized
V gene: TRBV5-1
CDR3 protein: CASSGRQGAGEQFF

J gene: TRBJ2-7
clone size: medium-sized
V gene: TRBV27
CDR3 protein: CASRATGTYEQYF

J gene: TRBJ2-5
clone size: large
V gene: TRBV29-1
CDR3 protein: CSVGRGGRVETQYF

J gene: TRBJ1-6
clone size: medium-sized
V gene: TRBV6-5
CDR3 protein: CASSDRVSSPLHF

J gene: TRBJ2-2
clone size: .
V gene: TRBV7-2
CDR3 protein: CASSHAGGPLTGELFF

J gene: TRBJ2-2
clone size: medium-sized
V gene: TRBV27
CDR3 protein: CASRPRGLNTGELFF

J gene: TRBJ1-2
clone size: medium-sized
V gene: TRBV6-5
CDR3 protein: CASSYGPGLLSNYGYTF

J gene: TRBJ1-1
clone size: .
V gene: TRBV5-1
CDR3 protein: CASSRDRGGTEAFF

J gene: TRBJ1-5
clone size: medium-sized
V gene: TRBV12-3/TRBV12-4
CDR3 protein: CASRINSGMQPQHF

J gene: TRBJ2-1
clone size: medium-sized
V gene: TRBV6-6
CDR3 protein: CASSDSRGGHNEQFF

J gene: TRBJ2-7
clone size: large
V gene: TRBV27
CDR3 protein: CASSFGLGDGQYF

J gene: TRBJ1-2
clone size: medium-sized
V gene: TRBV5-4
CDR3 protein: CASSGRGTGESGGYTF

J gene: TRBJ1-1
clone size: .
V gene: TRBV25-1
CDR3 protein: CASSNGVGTEAFF

J gene: TRBJ1-2
clone size: .
V gene: TRBV11-2
CDR3 protein: CASSLEGTQGGYGYTF

J gene: TRBJ2-5
clone size: .
V gene: TRBV2
CDR3 protein: CASSTIRVQQETQYF

J gene: TRBJ1-6
clone size: .
V gene: TRBV4-3
CDR3 protein: CASSQERDVSPLHF

J gene: TRBJ1-5
clone size: medium-sized
V gene: TRBV15
CDR3 protein: CATSREVKNQPQHF

J gene: TRBJ1-5
clone size: medium-sized
V gene: TRBV19
CDR3 protein: CASSILSRALSGQPQHF

J gene: TRBJ1-2
clone size: medium-sized
V gene: TRBV6-5
CDR3 protein: CASSYFLSLGYTF

J gene: TRBJ1-2
clone size: medium-sized
V gene: TRBV5-1
CDR3 protein: CASSLGDSYGYTF

J gene: TRBJ1-5
clone size: .
V gene: TRBV7-2
CDR3 protein: CASSRDNNQPQHF

J gene: TRBJ2-3
clone size: medium-sized
V gene: TRBV6-5
CDR3 protein: CASRRGTDTQYF

J gene: TRBJ2-7
clone size: medium-sized
V gene: TRBV12-3/TRBV12-4
CDR3 protein: CASSPGLAYEQYF

J gene: TRBJ1-5
clone size: medium-sized
V gene: TRBV29-1
CDR3 protein: CSVARDSNQPQHF

J gene: TRBJ2-1
clone size: medium-sized
V gene: TRBV6-6
CDR3 protein: CASRHHWTGGDNEQFF

J gene: TRBJ1-2
clone size: .
V gene: TRBV7-2
CDR3 protein: CASSRTTGTYGYTF

J gene: TRBJ2-7
clone size: medium-sized
V gene: TRBV6-5
CDR3 protein: CASSYIRGPAYEQYF

J gene: TRBJ2-2
clone size: .
V gene: TRBV14
CDR3 protein: CASSQELGNTGELFF

J gene: TRBJ1-2
clone size: .
V gene: TRBV14
CDR3 protein: CASSQGWRNYGYTF

J gene: TRBJ1-1
clone size: .
V gene: TRBV20-1
CDR3 protein: CSARGPVMNTEAFF

J gene: TRBJ2-7
clone size: .
V gene: TRBV6-1
CDR3 protein: CASSGKGEGTYEQYF

J gene: TRBJ2-5
clone size: medium-sized
V gene: TRBV19
CDR3 protein: CASRSGTRQETQYF

J gene: TRBJ1-3
clone size: medium-sized
V gene: TRBV12-3/TRBV12-4
CDR3 protein: CASSSPGQYLSGNTIYF

J gene: TRBJ2-1
clone size: large
V gene: TRBV29-1
CDR3 protein: CSARTSGSYNEQFF

J gene: TRBJ2-7
clone size: .
V gene: TRBV5-1
CDR3 protein: CASSPRTSQVEQYF

J gene: TRBJ1-4
clone size: medium-sized
V gene: TRBV5-5
CDR3 protein: CASSISGPPEGKLFF

J gene: TRBJ1-5
clone size: medium-sized
V gene: TRBV30
CDR3 protein: CAWKIGNQPQHF

J gene: TRBJ2-1
clone size: .
V gene: TRBV20-1
CDR3 protein: CSARDPGTSGYNEQFF

J gene: TRBJ2-5
clone size: medium-sized
V gene: TRBV20-1
CDR3 protein: CSATGTSQETQYF

J gene: TRBJ2-7
clone size: .
V gene: TRBV28
CDR3 protein: CASRGQGFHEQYF